The 7 T cell receptor beta chains given below trace back to one sample, sequenced in a study of cytomegalovirus exposure and HLA in healthy donors. 60 Vbeta and 13 Jbeta primers were used in PCR. Here immunoSEQ multiplex PCR was the method, and the copy in TCRdb shows in-frame clones only, minus some. The sample consists of roughly 240,000 clones, approximately 85% of them appearing once. Material: PBMCs. Source of these receptors: a girl aged 2 to 9 in good health and CMV-seronegative.

A single count supports this clone. J is TRBJ2-1 and V is TRBV9; the D is unclear. The germline V and J ends were trimmed by 3 bases and 8 bases, with 9 bases remaining between them. The CDR3 extends over 12 amino acids. Germline CDR1 and CDR2: SGDLS and YYNGEE. CDR3 protein: CASSAYMYEQFF. In nucleotides, the CDR3 is TGTGCCAGCAGCGCCTATATGTATGAGCAGTTCTTC.

This clone was seen only once. The rearrangement uses TRBV4-1 and TRBJ2-5, with D unresolved. The J call may not be correct, given that the DNA end is closer to TRBJ2-7. This CDR3 region has 11 residues. Germline CDR1 and CDR2: MGHRA and YSYEKL. DNA of the CDR3: TGCGCCAGCAGCCAAACCTACGAGCAGTACTTC. This sequence encodes CASSQTYEQYF.

V and J are TRBV4-2 and TRBJ2-3; tentatively, D is TRBD2 (6 bases). CDR3 length: 15 residues. V lost 3 bases and J lost 0, with 10 bases in between. CDR1 and CDR2 (germline): LGHNA, YNFKEQ. CDR3 sequence (DNA): TGTGCCAGCAGCCAGACTAGAACTAGCACAGATACGCAGTATTTT. This gives the protein CASSQTRTSTDTQYF.

The CDR3 DNA reads as TGCAGTGCACAGACGACAGATACGCAGTATTTT. This gives the protein CSAQTTDTQYF. The chain employs TRBV20-1 and TRBJ2-3; no reliable D call. Trimming stripped 6 bases from V and 3 bases from J, with 7 bases between. CDR3 size: 11 residues. In germline, CDR1 is DFQATT, CDR2 SNEGSKA (reference sequence).

This clone appeared once. The V gene is TRBV7-8, the J gene TRBJ2-7; 9 bases map to TRBD2. Per the germline V gene, CDR1 is SGHVS and CDR2 is FQNEAQ. V gave up 2 bases and J gave up 5 bases; unmatched junction bases: 16. The CDR3 consists of 18 residues. The CDR3 spells CASSLLGVAGGLLDEQYF. The DNA of the CDR3 is TGTGCCAGCAGCTTACTAGGTGTCGCGGGGGGGCTGTTAGACGAGCAGTACTTC. Using reference TRBV7-8 and TRBJ2-7 for the parts outside the CDR3, the full variable domain is GAGVSQSPRYKVAKRGQDVALRCDPISGHVSLFWYQQALGQGPEFLTYFQNEAQLDKSGLPSDRFFAERPEGSVSTLKIQRTQQEDSAVYLCASSLLGVAGGLLDEQYFGPGTRLTVT.

This clone was recorded a few times. The rearrangement uses TRBV19 and TRBJ2-4, with D possibly being TRBD2 (5 bases). Trimming left V 5 bases short and J 12 bases short, with 14 bases between. The germline CDR1 and CDR2 sequences are LNHDA and SQIVND (reference sequence). This CDR3 is built from 12 residues. CDR3 sequence: CASSASRDSQYF. The CDR3, as DNA: TGTGCCAGTAGTGCCTCCCGGGATTCTCAGTACTTC.

This clone is a singleton in its sample. The chain couples TRBV5-6 to TRBJ2-5; 9 bases line up with TRBD1. The CDR3 has 17 residues. Germline V gene data show CDR1 as SGHDT and CDR2 as YYEEEE. The J segment lost 7 bases and the V segment lost 1 base, leaving 14 bases of the junction unmatched. The CDR3 DNA sequence: TGTGCCAGCAGCTTGTGGGGGACAGGGATTCTCGAAGGGACCCAGTACTTC. Its translation is CASSLWGTGILEGTQYF.